This TCR beta chain was sequenced during a study of cytomegalovirus exposure and HLA in healthy donors. The study's findings and limits: In a later analysis, first-cohort TCR clusters were found to tend to co-occur in the 120 validation repertoires. Through in vitro validation, a few CMV-associated chains were shown to be specific for CMV antigens. Most TCR sequences were rare, but some public TCRs occurred in many donors.

As to this clone: Antigen unknown.

Libraries were prepared by immunoSEQ multiplex PCR; TCRdb keeps only in-frame clonotypes and omits some of them. This table holds 200,000 to 250,000 clones, around 90% found once. This clonotype originated in a young woman in good health and CMV-seropositive. Input material: PBMCs.

The CDR3 loop is CASSQGQENTEAFF. In DNA form, the CDR3 reads TGCGCCAGCAGTCAGGGACAGGAGAACACTGAAGCTTTCTTT. The chain recombines TRBV10-2 with TRBJ1-1; 8 nucleotides agree with TRBD1. CDR3 length: 14 residues. J gave up 1 base and V 5 bases, and 3 bases lay outside the gene matches. From germline, CDR1 is WSHSY and CDR2 SAAADI.